This T cell receptor (beta chain) was sequenced in a study of response to subunit inactivated influenza vaccine. TCRdb redid the calling of the RT-PCR reads with MiXCR, one entry per CDR3 protein. The table records some 800,000 distinct CDR3 sequences, 21% of them present only once. This clonotype was seen only a few times. Its target is unknown. Overall study results and limits: After each seasonal influenza vaccination, few new T cells are recruited, the authors suggested.

Trimming at V came to 1 base and at J to 5 bases, leaving 3 bases not matched to a gene. The germline gives CDR1 SGHRS, CDR2 YFSETQ. The CDR3 has 14 residues. The sequencing here drew on PBMCs from blood, taken roughly 5 days after vaccination. The sequence was obtained from a man aged 45-65 years who received an inactivated influenza vaccine. The chain uses TRBV5-1 and TRBJ2-7; 10 positions match TRBD2. The CDR3: CASSLLAGVHEQYF. CDR3 bases: TGCGCCAGCAGCTTGCTAGCGGGGGTTCACGAGCAGTACTTC.